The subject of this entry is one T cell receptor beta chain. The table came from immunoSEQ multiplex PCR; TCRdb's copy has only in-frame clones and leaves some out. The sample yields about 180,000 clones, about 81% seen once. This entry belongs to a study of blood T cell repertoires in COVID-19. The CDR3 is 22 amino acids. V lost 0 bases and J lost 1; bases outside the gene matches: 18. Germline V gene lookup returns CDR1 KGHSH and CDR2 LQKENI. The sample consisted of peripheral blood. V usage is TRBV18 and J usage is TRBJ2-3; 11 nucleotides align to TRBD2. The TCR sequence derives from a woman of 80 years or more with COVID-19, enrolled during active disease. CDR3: CASSPPVIKALAGADGTDTQYF. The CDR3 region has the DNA TGTGCCAGCTCACCACCGGTTATTAAGGCACTAGCGGGGGCGGATGGCACAGATACGCAGTATTTT. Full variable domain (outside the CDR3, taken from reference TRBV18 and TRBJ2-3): NAGVMQNPRHLVRRRGQEARLRCSPMKGHSHVYWYRQLPEEGLKFMVYLQKENIIDESGMPKERFSAEFPKEGPSILRIQQVVRGDSAAYFCASSPPVIKALAGADGTDTQYFGPGTRLTVL.